Below, 18 T cell receptor beta chains from the same sample are listed, as sequenced in a study of T cell changes during pregnancy in multiple sclerosis. TCRdb's table, derived via immunoSEQ multiplex PCR, lists solely in-frame clones and lacks some. The data hold 25,000 to 30,000 clones, with around nine tenths observed a single time. The sample here was CD4+ T cells from peripheral blood mononuclear cells, taken in the first trimester of pregnancy. The origin of the receptors is a female donor with multiple sclerosis, enrolled in a pregnancy study.

The J gene is TRBJ1-3, the V gene TRBV18; D gene uncertain. V lost 5 bases and J 1 base, leaving 12 bases between the germline ends. Per germline, CDR1 KGHSH and CDR2 LQKENI. This CDR3 is built from 15 residues. CDR3 in DNA: TGTGCCAGCTCAAAGACGGGTTTGTCTGGAAACACCATATATTTT. Amino acids: CASSKTGLSGNTIYF.

J is TRBJ2-5 and V is TRBV5-5, with 8 bases identical to TRBD1. The CDR3 sequence is 14 residues long. Germline values: CDR1 SGHKS, CDR2 YYEKEE (reference sequence). V gave up 0 bases and J gave up 5 bases; unmatched junction bases: 3. CDR3 amino acids: CASSLGTGKETQYF. DNA for the CDR3: TGTGCCAGCAGCTTGGGGACAGGGAAGGAGACCCAGTACTTC.

This clone has only one observation. V is TRBV5-1 and J is TRBJ2-2; 11 nucleotides line up with TRBD1. The length of the CDR3 is 15 residues. After removal of 4 bases from V and 4 bases from J, the junction contained 3 bases not matched to a gene. CDR1 is SGHRS and CDR2 is YFSETQ in the germline V gene. The CDR3 sequence is CASSGQGAGTGELFF. The CDR3 nucleotides read TGCGCCAGCAGCGGACAGGGGGCGGGCACCGGGGAGCTGTTTTTT.

The rearrangement uses TRBV7-8 and TRBJ1-2, with D possibly TRBD1 on 6 matching bases. V was pared by 3 bases and J by 4 bases, with 12 bases between. The CDR3 contains 14 residues. In germline, CDR1 is SGHVS, CDR2 FQNEAQ. CDR3 sequence (DNA): TGTGCCAGCAGCTTGCTGTCAGGGGTCTATGGCTACACCTTC. Translation: CASSLLSGVYGYTF.

The V call is TRBV5-6, the J call TRBJ1-1; TRBD1 matches at 10 bases. Germline lookup yields CDR1 SGHDT and CDR2 YYEEEE. The junction had 6 bases not matched to a gene; V was cut back by 2 bases and J by 8 bases. The length of the CDR3 is 14 residues. The CDR3 sequence: CASSFRDRGPEAFF. The CDR3 DNA reads as TGTGCCAGCAGCTTCCGGGACAGGGGTCCGGAAGCTTTCTTT.

This rearrangement joins TRBV14 to TRBJ2-2; 7 positions match TRBD1. Germline loops: CDR1 SGHDN, CDR2 FVKESK. The CDR3 totals 14 residues. Trimming at V came to 8 bases and at J to 2 bases, leaving 5 bases not matched to a gene. CDR3 loop: CASADRANTGELFF. The CDR3 nucleotides are TGTGCCAGCGCCGACAGGGCAAACACCGGGGAGCTGTTTTTT.

The chain combines TRBV30 with TRBJ2-1, with TRBD2 identical over 8 bases. Trimming removed 3 bases from V and 2 bases from J; junction bases left unmatched: 6. The CDR3 is 15 amino acids. Germline V lookup: CDR1 GTSNPN, CDR2 SVGIG (reference sequence). CDR3 sequence (DNA): TGTGCCTGGAGGGCGGTCGGGGGGGCCTACAATGAGCAGTTCTTC. It encodes CAWRAVGGAYNEQFF. Full variable domain (outside the CDR3, taken from reference TRBV30 and TRBJ2-1): SQTIHQWPATLVQPVGSPLSLECTVEGTSNPNLYWYRQAAGRGLQLLFYSVGIGQISSEVPQNLSASRPQDRQFILSSKKLLLSDSGFYLCAWRAVGGAYNEQFFGPGTRLTVL.

This rearrangement joins TRBV7-9 to TRBJ1-3; no clear D. This CDR3 region has 14 residues. V lost 3 bases, J lost 4 bases, and 10 bases lay in between. Germline-derived CDR1 and CDR2 are SEHNR and FQNEAQ (reference sequence). CDR3 coding DNA: TGTGCCAGCAGCTTCGAGGTGGTCGGAAACACCATATATTTT. Its translation: CASSFEVVGNTIYF.

The rearrangement joins TRBV21-1 to TRBJ2-5; TRBD1 was called by the table and not checked on the DNA. TRBV21-1 corresponds to a pseudogene. CDR3 length: 15 residues. The CDR3 coding sequence is TGTGCCAGCAGTCTCAACAGCTCCCGCAGGGAGACCCAGTACTTC. It encodes CASSLNSSRRETQYF.

V is TRBV5-6 and J is TRBJ2-1; 8 positions agree with TRBD1. The CDR3 has 13 amino acids. The V and J ends lost 0 bases and 15 bases, in that order; junction bases with no gene match: 8. Germline CDR1 reads SGHDT; CDR2 reads YYEEEE. In nucleotides, the CDR3 is TGTGCCAGCAGCTTGGGCCCAGGGGGCGCGAGGTTCTTC. This sequence encodes CASSLGPGGARFF.

The V gene is TRBV29-1, the J gene TRBJ2-7; possible D gene TRBD2, 7 bases. Germline CDR1 SQVTM, CDR2 ANQGSEA. This CDR3 is 14 amino acids long. V was clipped by 6 bases and J by 1 base, with 16 bases between them. The CDR3 loop reads CSVREGGQSYEQYF. Here the CDR3 DNA reads TGCAGCGTGAGGGAGGGGGGGCAATCCTACGAGCAGTACTTC.

The chain combines TRBV29-1 with TRBJ1-2; 7 bases fit TRBD1. V shed 3 bases, J shed 3 bases, and the junction held 4 bases outside the gene matches. CDR3 size: 13 residues. Germline CDR1 is SQVTM and CDR2 is ANQGSEA. DNA of the CDR3: TGCAGCGTTGACAAGACAGGGTACTATGGCTACACCTTC. Translation: CSVDKTGYYGYTF.

The chain has TRBV19 and TRBJ1-2; D not certain. The germline V and J ends were trimmed by 0 bases and 8 bases, with 10 bases remaining between them. This CDR3 spans 13 amino acids. The germline gives CDR1 LNHDA, CDR2 SQIVND (reference sequence). The CDR3 spells CASSIEAGGGYTF. The CDR3 bases are TGTGCCAGTAGTATAGAAGCTGGCGGGGGCTACACCTTC.

The gene calls are TRBV19 and TRBJ1-2, with no clear D. CDR3 length equals 16 residues. Germline V CDR1 and CDR2: LNHDA, SQIVND (reference sequence). Trimming stripped 3 bases from V and 4 bases from J, with 18 bases between. This chain's CDR3 is CASSISHGTMSYGYTF. The CDR3 nucleotides read TGTGCCAGTAGTATTAGCCACGGAACTATGAGCTATGGCTACACCTTC. The whole variable domain, filled in from reference TRBV19 and TRBJ1-2, reads DGGITQSPKYLFRKEGQNVTLSCEQNLNHDAMYWYRQDPGQGLRLIYYSQIVNDFQKGDIAEGYSVSREKKESFPLTVTSAQKNPTAFYLCASSISHGTMSYGYTFGSGTRLTVV.

This chain connects TRBV5-1 to TRBJ2-2; possible D gene TRBD1, 5 bases. Germline V CDR1 and CDR2: SGHRS, YFSETQ. The CDR3 sequence is 17 residues long. V lost 3 bases and J 0 bases, leaving 15 bases between the germline ends. The CDR3 spells CASSSLQAASNTGELFF. The DNA for the CDR3 is TGCGCCAGCAGCTCTTTACAGGCTGCCTCGAACACCGGGGAGCTGTTTTTT.

This clone was seen a single time. The chain is built from TRBV6-1 and TRBJ2-7; no clear D gene. Germline V CDR1 and CDR2: MNHNS, SASEGT. V was cut by 7 bases and J by 3 bases, with 19 bases left in between. The CDR3 spans 15 residues. The CDR3 protein is CASTPQSRLDYEQYF. The CDR3 region has the DNA TGTGCCAGCACTCCACAGTCCCGTCTTGACTACGAGCAGTACTTC.

The V call is TRBV2, the J call TRBJ1-4; TRBD1 matches 10 bases. J lost 4 bases, V lost 6 bases, and 8 bases had no gene match. This CDR3 region has 16 residues. Per the germline V gene, CDR1 is SNHLY and CDR2 is FYNNEI. DNA of the CDR3: TGTGCCAGCAGCGCCGGGACAGGGGCTGTTAATGAAAAACTGTTTTTT. Its translation is CASSAGTGAVNEKLFF.

The chain links TRBV6-5 to TRBJ1-5; D unresolved. CDR3 length equals 13 residues. Germline loops: CDR1 MNHEY, CDR2 SVGAGI. The V gene lost 5 bases and the J gene lost 3 bases, with 8 bases spanning the gap. CDR3 amino acids: CASSREINQPQHF. Here the CDR3 DNA reads TGTGCCAGCAGTCGGGAGATCAATCAGCCCCAGCATTTT.